This T cell receptor beta chain was found in a study of cytomegalovirus exposure and HLA in healthy donors. Study findings and constraints: Subsequent analysis revealed that first-cohort TCR clusters tended to co-occur in the 120 or so validation repertoires. Usually a TCR sequence was rare, but some public TCRs were found in many donors. Listed as cytomegalovirus-associated were 150 to 200 TCR beta chains.

Assay used: immunoSEQ multiplex PCR; TCRdb lists only in-frame clones, some missing. Of more than 300,000 clones listed, around 86% are singletons. This CDR3 comprises 14 residues. Per the germline V gene, CDR1 is SGHRS and CDR2 is YFSETQ. The ends were cut back, 2 bases at V and 0 bases at J, with 9 bases in the middle. This clone occurred once. As yet, its antigen is unknown. The sample contains more than one DNA sequence encoding this CDR3. The source of this sequence is a woman aged 18-29 years in good health and CMV-seronegative. The specimen was PBMCs. This chain links TRBV5-1 with TRBJ2-7; D is possibly TRBD1 (6 bases). The CDR3: CASSLQGSSYEQYF. Here the CDR3 DNA reads TGCGCCAGCAGCTTACAGGGAAGCTCCTACGAGCAGTACTTC.